The next 28 T cell receptor beta chains were all read from a single sample in a study of tumor-infiltrating lymphocytes in primary liver carcinoma. Unsorted whole blood yielded the blood RNA, and germline DNA was also extracted. Total RNA amounting to 450 to 500 ng was the source from which TCR beta cDNA was made with a constant-region primer. Slightly modified ARM-PCR, run as three nested multiplex PCR rounds, produced the TCR beta libraries. In the first two PCR rounds, TRBV1-TRBV30 forward primers were paired with a C-beta reverse primer, and each round lasted approximately 10 cycles. One entry per CDR3 protein, called by TCRdb with MiXCR from the multiplex PCR reads. The data show about 180,000 distinct CDR3 sequences, 60% seen once. The sequenced material came from peripheral blood. These receptors all come from a man aged 40-49 years with primary liver carcinoma and hepatitis B virus infection.

As concerns this clonotype: A much larger clonotype is one base distant, so this may be a read error. As DNA, the CDR3 is TGTGCCAGCAGTCCTCGGGACAATGAGCAGTTCTTC. This gives the protein CASSPRDNEQFF. J is TRBJ2-1 and V is TRBV6-2 or TRBV6-3; D call uncertain. CDR3 length: 12 amino acids. Trimming stripped 5 bases from V and 5 bases from J, with 7 bases between. Germline CDR1 MNHEY, CDR2 SVGEGT.

This clonotype was detected once. The rearrangement joins TRBV29-1 to TRBJ2-2; 9 positions agree with TRBD2. CDR3 length: 20 residues. The germline V gene has CDR1 SQVTM and CDR2 ANQGSEA. The trim removed 1 base at V and 4 bases at J, leaving 19 bases unmatched. In nucleotides, the CDR3 is TGCAGCGTTGAAGCCCCCCAATTATCCGGGACTAGCAGTATCACCGGGGAGCTGTTTTTT. Its protein is CSVEAPQLSGTSSITGELFF.

Note on this clonotype: One end of the junction fails to match germline, which may point to a read error. CDR3 protein: CASSLSLAETHYF. CDR3 bases: TGTGCCAGCAGCTTATCTCTGGCGGAGACCCATTACTTC. The chain combines TRBV11-2 with TRBJ2-5, with D unclear. The CDR3 loop spans 13 amino acids. Germline CDR1 SGHAT, CDR2 FQNNGV.

Many counts were recorded for this clonotype. J is TRBJ2-5 and V is TRBV12-3 or TRBV12-4; D not certain. This CDR3 comprises 13 residues. The V end was cut by 8 bases, the J end by 7 bases, with 17 bases between. In DNA, the CDR3 is TGTGCCAGCGGGCAGTCTCGTCGAGGGACCCAGTACTTC. It codes for CASGQSRRGTQYF.

This sequence joins TRBV11-2 and TRBJ2-1, with 7 bases matching TRBD2. The trim removed 5 bases at V and 3 bases at J, leaving 7 bases unmatched. The CDR3 contains 15 residues. Germline V gives CDR1 SGHAT, CDR2 FQNNGV. CDR3 coding DNA: TGTGCCAGCAGCCCGGGACTAACGGACTACAATGAGCAGTTCTTC. It codes for CASSPGLTDYNEQFF.

Worth noting for this clonotype: This sequence may be a read error, since a much larger clone differs from it by one base. This chain uses TRBV29-1 with TRBJ2-6; D perhaps matches TRBD2 (6 bases). The CDR3 consists of 16 residues. The germline CDR1 and CDR2 sequences are SQVTM and ANQGSEA. V lost 7 bases and J lost 0, with 16 bases in between. CDR3 coding DNA: TGCAGCGCCCAGGAGGGTAAAAGCTCTGGGGCCAACGTCCTGACTTTC. Translating it yields CSAQEGKSSGANVLTF.

Turning to this clonotype: A read error may account for a junction end that differs from germline. This chain connects TRBV10-1 to TRBJ2-7, with 9 bases matching TRBD2. The CDR3 is 15 residues long. Germline V gives CDR1 WNHNN, CDR2 SYGVQD (reference sequence). In nucleotides, the CDR3 is TGCGCCAACAGTGTGTGGTCTAGCGGGAACTACGAGCAGTACTTC. Its translation is CANSVWSSGNYEQYF.

Notes on this clonotype: An end of the junction differs from the germline gene, which may be a read error. The chain couples TRBV11-2 to TRBJ2-1, with TRBD2 matching 11 bases. Germline loops: CDR1 SGHAT, CDR2 FQNNGV. The CDR3 has 15 residues. Here the CDR3 DNA reads TGTGCCAGCAGCTTAGAACTAGCGGGGGTCAATGAGCAGTCCTTC. As protein: CASSLELAGVNEQSF.

Notes on this clonotype: An end of the junction does not agree with germline; a read error may underlie this. V and J are TRBV7-8 and TRBJ2-1; 7 nucleotides line up with TRBD1. The CDR3 consists of 15 residues. Germline-derived CDR1 and CDR2 are SGHVS and FQNEAQ. CDR3 region: CASTPGRDSYNEQLF. In DNA, the CDR3 is TGTGCCAGCACCCCCGGTAGGGACAGTTACAATGAGCAGTTATTC.

Notes on this clonotype: Possible read error: a much larger clone is one base away. The genes are TRBV11-2 and TRBJ2-1; 10 bases align to TRBD2. The ends lost 4 bases at V and 6 bases at J; junction bases unmatched: 3. The CDR3 consists of 14 residues. Looked up from germline, CDR1 is SGHAT and CDR2 is FQNNGV. CDR3 sequence (DNA): TGTGCCAGCAGCTATAGCGGGGGGATCAATGAGCAGTTCTTC. Its translation is CASSYSGGINEQFF.

The rearrangement uses TRBV29-1 and TRBJ1-2; no clear D. Trimming removed 2 bases at V and 6 bases at J, with 19 bases between. The CDR3 is 15 residues long. Germline CDR1 SQVTM, CDR2 ANQGSEA. The CDR3 loop reads CSVEWGDGSLDGYTF. CDR3 in DNA: TGCAGCGTTGAATGGGGAGACGGGAGTCTGGATGGCTACACCTTC.

This clonotype was recorded many times. This rearrangement joins TRBV11-3 to TRBJ1-5, with a possible D match to TRBD1 (5 bases). V was cut by 0 bases and J by 4 bases, with 28 bases left in between. Germline CDR1 reads SGHNT; CDR2 reads YENEEA. The CDR3 extends over 21 amino acids. The CDR3 bases are TGTGCCAGCAGCTTAGAACGACAGATCTCTCCTTACAGTGGCAATAATCAGCCCCAGCATTTT. As protein: CASSLERQISPYSGNNQPQHF.

This clonotype came up many times. J is TRBJ2-1 and V is TRBV11-2, with unresolved D. CDR1 SGHAT and CDR2 FQNNGV come from the germline V gene. Deletions cut 4 bases from V and 12 bases from J, with 22 bases between. The CDR3 is 15 amino acids. The CDR3 nucleotides are TGTGCCAGCAGCTCACTCCCCATGCTCGGTCGGTCGCAGTTCTTC. It is translated as CASSSLPMLGRSQFF. Supplemented by reference TRBV11-2 and TRBJ2-1, the full variable domain reads EAGVAQSPRYKIIEKRQSVAFWCNPISGHATLYWYQQILGQGPKLLIQFQNNGVVDDSQLPKDRFSAERLKGVDSTLKIQPAKLEDSAVYLCASSSLPMLGRSQFFGPGTRLTVL.

In the case of this clonotype: This may stem from a read error, because a much larger clone lies one nucleotide away. This chain uses TRBV6-6 with TRBJ2-1, with D possibly TRBD2 on 5 matching bases. Germline-derived CDR1 and CDR2 are MNHNY and SVGAGI (reference sequence). This CDR3 is built from 13 residues. The CDR3 bases are TGTGCCAGCAGTTACTTCGGGAATGATGAGCTGTTCTTC. Residues: CASSYFGNDELFF.

In this sample, this clonotype turned up many times. The chain combines TRBV7-9 with TRBJ2-7; a possible D gene is TRBD2 (5 bases). The V end lost 5 bases, the J end lost 7 bases, and 15 bases lay between the germline ends. The germline CDR1 and CDR2 sequences are SEHNR and FQNEAQ (reference sequence). The CDR3 has 13 amino acids. This CDR3 is CASSQDSVGEQYF. CDR3 in DNA: TGTGCCAGCAGCCAGGACTCTGTAGGAGAGCAGTACTTC. Looking up the rest from reference TRBV7-9 and TRBJ2-7 gives the full variable domain: DTGVSQNPRHKITKRGQNVTFRCDPISEHNRLYWYRQTLGQGPEFLTYFQNEAQLEKSRLLSDRFSAERPKGSFSTLEIQRTEQGDSAMYLCASSQDSVGEQYFGPGTRLTVT.

With regard to this clonotype: An end of the junction differs from the germline gene, which may be a read error. V is TRBV14 and J is TRBJ2-1; weak D call: TRBD1 (5 bases). The CDR3 runs 15 residues. Germline V gives CDR1 SGHDN, CDR2 FVKESK. CDR3 in DNA: TGTGCCAGCAGCCCCCGGACAAAGTCCTACGATGAGCAGTTCTTC. Translation: CASSPRTKSYDEQFF.

Notes on this clonotype: This could be a read error, since a much larger clone is one nucleotide away. For the CDR3, the DNA is TGCAGCGTTGAAGTGAGGGAGGCCTGGGAAGCTTTCTTT. Amino acid sequence: CSVEVREAWEAFF. This sequence joins TRBV29-1 and TRBJ1-1; D remains ambiguous. The CDR3 contains 13 residues. Germline values: CDR1 SQVTM, CDR2 ANQGSEA. V shed 1 base and J shed 8 bases, with 14 bases lying between them. The variable domain in full, completed from reference TRBV29-1 and TRBJ1-1, reads SAVISQKPSRDICQRGTSLTIQCQVDSQVTMMFWYRQQPGQSLTLIATANQGSEATYESGFVIDKFPISRPNLTFSTLTVSNMSPEDSSIYLCSVEVREAWEAFFGQGTRLTVV.

This chain uses TRBV7-9 with TRBJ1-1; tentative D call: TRBD1 (6 bases). Germline lookup yields CDR1 SEHNR and CDR2 FQNEAQ (reference sequence). The length of the CDR3 is 14 residues. V dropped 1 base and J dropped 5 bases, with 11 bases sitting between them. CDR3 coding DNA: TGTGCCAGCAGCTTAGGAGGGACATCTACTGAAGCTTTCTTT. It is translated as CASSLGGTSTEAFF.

Comments on this clonotype: This CDR3 fails to terminate in the conserved phenylalanine or tryptophan, so it likely reflects a read error. This chain uses TRBV11-2 with TRBJ2-3, with TRBD2 as a possible D gene (6 bases). CDR3 length: 17 amino acids. From germline, CDR1 is SGHAT and CDR2 FQNNGV. V was clipped by 1 base and J by 5 bases, with 19 bases between them. CDR3 protein: CASSLAGAGSGEDTQYS. Written as DNA, the CDR3 is TGTGCCAGCAGCTTAGCCGGCGCGGGATCGGGTGAAGATACGCAGTATTCT.

Points on this clonotype: Because the CDR3 is missing its conserved closing phenylalanine or tryptophan, this is likely a read error. Because the CDR3's place on the DNA is in doubt, the DNA is left out and the CDR3 is given as listed by TCRdb. This chain connects TRBV11-2 to TRBJ1-2. The length of the CDR3 is 12 amino acids, counting both ends. CDR1 SGHAT and CDR2 FQNNGV come from the germline V gene. CDR3 in amino acids: CASSSSPYGYTL.

This clonotype was observed many times. V is TRBV6-1 and J is TRBJ2-3; D is ambiguous. V was shortened by 7 bases and J by 4 bases, with 12 bases between the two germline ends. CDR3 length: 13 residues. The germline gives CDR1 MNHNS, CDR2 SASEGT. The CDR3 region is CASKTSEADTQYF. In DNA, the CDR3 is TGTGCCAGCAAGACTTCTGAGGCAGATACGCAGTATTTT.

V and J are TRBV29-1 and TRBJ1-1, with D unresolved. Germline V gene lookup returns CDR1 SQVTM and CDR2 ANQGSEA. Trimming took 0 bases from V and 5 from J, leaving 10 bases between them. This CDR3 contains 13 residues. Written as DNA, the CDR3 is TGCAGCGTTGAAGAGACACCGGGGACTGAAGCTTTCTTT. Translation gives CSVEETPGTEAFF.

For this clonotype: Germline and junction disagree at one end, which may indicate a read error. The rearrangement joins TRBV30 to TRBJ2-4; possible D gene TRBD2, 6 bases. CDR1 is GTSNPN and CDR2 is SVGIG in the germline V gene (reference sequence). The CDR3 consists of 16 residues. CDR3 bases: TGTGCATGGAGTGTTAACGGGAGTCTAACCAAAAACATTCAGTACTTC. It specifies CAWSVNGSLTKNIQYF.

The V call is TRBV6-5, the J call TRBJ1-6, with 8 bases identical to TRBD1. The CDR3 consists of 15 residues. Germline V gene sequence: CDR1 MNHEY, CDR2 SVGAGI. V dropped 7 bases and J dropped 7; count of bases not matched to a gene: 9. The CDR3 nucleotides read TGTGCCAGCAAGATTGGACAGGGATGCAATTCACCCCTCCACTTT. Residues: CASKIGQGCNSPLHF.

To note about this clonotype: One base away lies a much larger clone, so this may be a sequencing read error. The rearrangement joins TRBV29-1 to TRBJ2-3; 9 bases align to TRBD2. CDR3 length: 14 amino acids. J was trimmed by 4 bases and V by 8 bases; bases with no gene match: 10. Germline V gives CDR1 SQVTM, CDR2 ANQGSEA. CDR3 sequence reads: CSITGTSHADTQYF. The CDR3 DNA follows: TGCAGCATAACGGGGACTAGCCATGCAGATACGCAGTATTTT.

V and J are TRBV6-5 and TRBJ1-5; 7 bases line up with TRBD1. The germline CDR1 and CDR2 sequences are MNHEY and SVGAGI. The CDR3 loop spans 14 amino acids. V trimming: 6 bases; J trimming: 5 bases; junction bases outside the gene matches: 7. CDR3 bases: TGTGCCAGCAGCGACGGGACAGCCGATCAGCCCCAGCATTTT. It specifies CASSDGTADQPQHF.

In regard to this clonotype: Its ends do not fully match the called genes, so a read error is possible. CDR3 region: CASKAIASNTRELFF. CDR3 in DNA: TGTGCCAGCAAGGCAATAGCGAGTAACACCAGGGAGCTGTTTTTT. The genes are TRBV6-2 or TRBV6-3 and TRBJ2-2; D might be TRBD2 (5 bases). The germline CDR1 and CDR2 sequences are MNHEY and SVGEGT. This CDR3 region has 15 residues.

Regarding this clonotype: One end of the junction fails to match germline, which may point to a read error. The CDR3 reads CASSLDSGSYNEQLF. CDR3 DNA: TGTGCCAGCAGCTTAGATAGCGGGTCTTACAATGAGCAGCTCTTC. V is TRBV11-2 and J is TRBJ2-1, with TRBD2 identical over 7 bases. The CDR3 runs to 15 residues. CDR1 and CDR2 (germline): SGHAT, FQNNGV.